This T cell receptor beta chain was captured by sequencing in a study of blood T cells in healthy people across ages. The germline V gene has CDR1 SGDLS and CDR2 YYNGEE. The CDR3 spans 17 residues. V lost 3 bases and J lost 8, with 24 bases in between. Total RNA, at least 6 micrograms per sample, was extracted from PBMCs. Together with a sample-barcoded 5' primer, a J-beta primer mix was included in a second PCR lasting roughly 6 to 12 cycles. TCRdb re-derived calls from the 5' RACE reads in MiXCR, one entry per CDR3 protein. The sample contains about 830,000 distinct CDR3 sequences, approximately 65% of which appear only once. This clonotype has ten or more counts.

This chain connects TRBV9 to TRBJ2-1; D perhaps matches TRBD2 (7 bases). The sequence was collected from a man aged 25 to 45 in good health. Sequencing input: blood. CDR3 DNA: TGTGCCAGCAGCGAAGAGGGAGGGGGGCTGGCAGGAGATGAGCAGTTCTTC. It encodes CASSEEGGGLAGDEQFF.